This T cell receptor beta chain was identified during a study of metastatic and nonmetastatic thyroid tumors. Study-wide background: Repertoires from malignant and benign thyroid patients were compared across blood and tumor or nodule tissue.

From germline, CDR1 is DFQATT and CDR2 SNEGSKA (reference sequence). The CDR3 is 17 residues long. V was clipped by 7 bases and J by 5 bases; unmatched bases: 20. Study-wide points: According to reports, the diversity of TCR beta was significantly higher in malignant thyroid tumors than in benign nodules, and this held in both blood and tumor samples.

Source study methods: A distant-metastasis classifier for papillary thyroid cancer was built using CDR3 differences across clinicopathological groups. With MiXCR, TCRdb called clones anew from the PCR reads. Clone size and V and J calls follow TCRdb, not the original study. The sample records 40,000 to 55,000 clones, more than 15% being singletons. On this clone itself: Antigen: not known.

Patients had received no treatment of any kind before thyroid surgery. The sequenced material came from blood. The source is a female donor with papillary thyroid cancer or a benign thyroid nodule (not recorded which). Some clones in this sample may be carry-over from other donors' samples. V gene TRBV20-1 combines with J gene TRBJ2-4, with 7 positions matching TRBD2. CDR3 coding DNA: TGCAGTGATTATATGGGAAACACTGGGAGGGGCCAAAACATTCAGTACTTC. It translates to CSDYMGNTGRGQNIQYF.